This TCR beta chain was profiled in a study of cytomegalovirus exposure and HLA in healthy donors. Study-wide results and limits: Sequencing depth roughly uniform across donors was assumed in presence/absence analyses. Cytomegalovirus-associated TCR beta chains were listed, numbering roughly 150. The majority of CMV-associated TCR beta chains were reported as apparently HLA-restricted in a later analysis.

The study sampled nominally healthy donors, though unrecorded immune exposures were likely. The CDR3 loop spans 11 amino acids. Looked up from germline, CDR1 is MGHDK and CDR2 is SYGVNS. Trimming removed 7 bases from V and 4 bases from J, with 7 bases in between. Researchers ran the PCR with 60 Vbeta and 13 Jbeta primers. Profiling relied on immunoSEQ multiplex PCR, and the TCRdb table lists in-frame clones only, not all of them. The sample includes over 55,000 clones, 80% seen only once; the top ten take 4% to 5.5%. With regard to this clone: Its antigen is currently unknown.

J is TRBJ1-2 and V is TRBV25-1; D uncertain. The clonotype originates from a woman in her 30s in good health and CMV-seronegative. Sequenced: PBMCs. CDR3 protein: CASKSGYGYTF. The DNA for the CDR3 is TGTGCCAGCAAGAGCGGCTATGGCTACACCTTC.